The sequence of this TCR beta chain was determined in a study of blood T cell repertoires in COVID-19. About the study: From T cells, B-cell-depleted T cells, or PBMCs came the material, which was cDNA or gDNA.

In its sample, this clone was seen a few times. The CDR3 extends over 16 amino acids. The V gene end was trimmed by 5 bases and the J gene end by 0 bases; junction bases not matched to a gene: 8. CDR1 and CDR2 from the germline V gene are SQVTM and ANQGSEA. The assay was immunoSEQ multiplex PCR, and TCRdb's table has in-frame clones only and misses some. The sample lists approximately 88,000 clones; about 89% were seen once. The J gene is TRBJ2-7, the V gene TRBV29-1; 12 bases map to TRBD2. This receptor was taken from a woman aged 45-65 years in a cohort sampled during active COVID-19. What was sequenced was peripheral blood. The CDR3 DNA reads TGCAGCGTTTCTGGACTAGCGGGGCGGAGCTCCTACGAGCAGTACTTC. This codes for CSVSGLAGRSSYEQYF.